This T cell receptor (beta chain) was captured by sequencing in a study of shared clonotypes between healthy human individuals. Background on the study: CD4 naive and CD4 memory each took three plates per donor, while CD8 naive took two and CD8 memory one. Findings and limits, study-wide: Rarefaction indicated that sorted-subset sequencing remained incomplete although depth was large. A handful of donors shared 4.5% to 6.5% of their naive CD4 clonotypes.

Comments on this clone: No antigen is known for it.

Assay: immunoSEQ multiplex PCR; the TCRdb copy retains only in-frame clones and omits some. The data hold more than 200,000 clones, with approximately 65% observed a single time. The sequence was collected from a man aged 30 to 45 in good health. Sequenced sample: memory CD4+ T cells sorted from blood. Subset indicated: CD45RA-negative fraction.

The CDR3 sequence: CASSSPGAMTEAFF. CDR3 coding DNA: TGCGCCAGCAGCTCTCCAGGGGCTATGACTGAAGCTTTCTTT. The chain is built from TRBV5-1 and TRBJ1-1; TRBD1 might be the D (6 bases). The ends were cut back, 3 bases at V and 5 bases at J, with 14 bases in the middle. The CDR3 contains 14 residues. Germline V gene lookup returns CDR1 SGHRS and CDR2 YFSETQ.